Listed here are 20 T cell receptor beta chains from one sample, sequenced in a study of CD4 and CD8 cells across lung adenocarcinoma regions. TCRdb reprocessed the PCR reads via MiXCR and lists one record per CDR3 protein. Seen here are some 8,000 distinct CDR3 sequences, roughly 42% observed once, and the top ten hold roughly 95%. Sequences were obtained from CD8+ T cells from the center of a lung tumor. These receptors all come from a male donor with lung adenocarcinoma. The CD4 and CD8 labels of this study may be unreliable.

This clonotype appeared once. V and J are TRBV6-1 and TRBJ2-3, with D tentatively TRBD1 or TRBD2 (7 bases each). The CDR3 is made up of 15 amino acids. CDR1 is MNHNS, CDR2 SASEGT, per germline. V was trimmed by 4 bases and J by 10 bases, leaving 21 bases between them. CDR3 residues: CASSGQGGGGGSQYF. For the CDR3, the DNA is TGTGCCAGCAGTGGACAGGGAGGGGGGGGGGGTTCGCAGTATTTT.

This clonotype has a handful of counts. As DNA, the CDR3 is TGCGCCAGCAGAGTAGCGCCAGTAGAGACCCAGTACTTC. Translation: CASRVAPVETQYF. The genes are TRBV5-1 and TRBJ2-5; D is possibly TRBD2 (5 bases). The V gene lost 5 bases and the J gene lost 4 bases, with 12 bases spanning the gap. The germline V gene encodes CDR1 SGHRS and CDR2 YFSETQ. CDR3 length: 13 amino acids.

This clonotype was seen ten or more times. The chain employs TRBV10-3 and TRBJ2-5, with D unresolved. The J call is doubtful: the DNA matches TRBJ2-7 better. This CDR3 has 8 residues. Germline CDR1 ENHRY, CDR2 SYGVKD. DNA for the CDR3: TGTGCCATTTGCGAGCAGTACTTC. It is translated as CAICEQYF.

This clonotype was seen ten or more times. The J gene is TRBJ2-5, the V gene TRBV6-1, with D possibly TRBD2 on 6 matching bases. Germline CDR1 is MNHNS and CDR2 is SASEGT. CDR3 length: 16 residues. V was cut by 2 bases and J by 11 bases, with 24 bases left in between. The CDR3 bases are TGTGCCAGCAGTGAAACTCCCCCGGCCGGGGGTGGGGAGCAGTACTTC. It encodes CASSETPPAGGGEQYF.

This clonotype occurred many times. V gene TRBV4-2 combines with J gene TRBJ2-5; TRBD2 aligns across 7 bases. The junction had 11 bases not matched to a gene; V was cut back by 3 bases and J by 1 base. Germline V gene lookup returns CDR1 LGHNA and CDR2 YNFKEQ. The CDR3 is made up of 17 amino acids. CDR3 sequence: CASSQGGGWGSQETQYF. Here the CDR3 DNA reads TGTGCCAGCAGCCAGGGGGGAGGGTGGGGGAGCCAAGAGACCCAGTACTTC.

To note about this clonotype: At one boundary the junction diverges from the germline segment, which might be a read error. The genes are TRBV10-1 and TRBJ2-4, with a tentative D call TRBD1 (5 bases). Germline V lookup: CDR1 WNHNN, CDR2 SYGVQD (reference sequence). The CDR3 covers 15 residues. In DNA, the CDR3 is TGCGCCAGCTTGCTGGGGCGGAGAGCCACAGACATTCAGTATTTC. Its protein is CASLLGRRATDIQYF.

The gene calls are TRBV6-5 and TRBJ1-1, with a possible D match to TRBD1 (6 bases). The germline gives CDR1 MNHEY, CDR2 SVGAGI. The CDR3 runs 14 residues. V lost 4 bases and J lost 1, with 10 bases in between. CDR3 nucleotide sequence: TGTGCCAGCAGTTTTTTGGACAGGAACACTGAAGCTTTCTTT. Amino acids: CASSFLDRNTEAFF.

In nucleotides, the CDR3 is TGTGCCAGCAGCTGGGGTAGGGTGGGGGGGGGGGGGGCACCACTCGGGGATGAGCAGTTCTTC. It codes for CASSWGRVGGGGAPLGDEQFF. The chain combines TRBV11-2 with TRBJ2-1; D may be TRBD2 (7 bases). The CDR3 totals 21 residues. Germline lookup yields CDR1 SGHAT and CDR2 FQNNGV. V lost 4 bases to trimming and J lost 8 bases, with 36 bases between them. The whole variable domain, filled in from reference TRBV11-2 and TRBJ2-1, reads EAGVAQSPRYKIIEKRQSVAFWCNPISGHATLYWYQQILGQGPKLLIQFQNNGVVDDSQLPKDRFSAERLKGVDSTLKIQPAKLEDSAVYLCASSWGRVGGGGAPLGDEQFFGPGTRLTVL.

As concerns this clonotype: Here the CDR3 omits its conserved ending phenylalanine or tryptophan, so a read error is the likely source. The DNA is omitted, as the CDR3 cannot be located on it reliably, and the CDR3 follows TCRdb's listing. The chain joins TRBV24-1 to TRBJ2-3; the D call in the table, TRBD1, was not verified against the DNA. The CDR3 length equals 17 residues, ends included. Germline V gives CDR1 KGHDR, CDR2 SFDVKD. CDR3 loop: CASSRFSALEIPPLPPG.

This clonotype turned up a few times. The V and J genes are TRBV19 and TRBJ2-3, with D possibly being TRBD1 or TRBD2 (5 bases each). The CDR3 runs to 15 residues. Deletions cut 5 bases from V and 5 bases from J, with 17 bases between. CDR1 is LNHDA, CDR2 SQIVND, per germline (reference sequence). CDR3 DNA: TGTGCCAGTAGTCCCGGGACCATCTCCCGAGATACGCAGTATTTT. Translation: CASSPGTISRDTQYF.

V usage is TRBV6-4 and J usage is TRBJ2-3; D assignment may be TRBD1 or TRBD2 (6 bases each). The CDR3 runs to 14 residues. V shed 0 bases and J shed 8 bases, with 12 bases lying between them. Germline-derived CDR1 and CDR2 are MRHNA and SNTAGT. CDR3 sequence reads: CASSDSWGAGTQYF. The CDR3 DNA follows: TGTGCCAGCAGTGACTCATGGGGGGCAGGTACGCAGTATTTT.

This clonotype was picked up many times. The gene calls are TRBV4-1 and TRBJ1-2, with D maybe TRBD1 (6 bases). V was shortened by 2 bases and J by 9 bases, with 25 bases between the two germline ends. Per the germline V gene, CDR1 is MGHRA and CDR2 is YSYEKL. CDR3 length: 17 residues. DNA of the CDR3: TGCGCCAGCAGCCAACCCCGAGGGGGTGGGGGTACTAGAAGCTACACCTTC. This encodes CASSQPRGGGGTRSYTF.

There are many counts of this clonotype. The rearrangement links TRBV6-5 to TRBJ2-2, with 7 positions matching TRBD2. Germline CDR1 is MNHEY and CDR2 is SVGAGI. The CDR3 consists of 17 residues. V lost 4 bases and J lost 4; bases outside the gene matches: 12. CDR3 residues: CASSWGGGPEGTGELFF. The CDR3 bases are TGTGCCAGCAGTTGGGGGGGAGGGCCCGAGGGCACCGGGGAGCTGTTTTTT.

This clonotype appeared a few times. The chain uses TRBV27 and TRBJ2-7, with TRBD1 matching 7 bases. CDR1 and CDR2 (germline): MNHEY, SMNVEV (reference sequence). The CDR3 totals 14 residues. V lost 5 bases to trimming and J lost 2 bases; unmatched junction nucleotides: 6. CDR3 sequence reads: CASSRYRGTYEQYF. The CDR3 nucleotides are TGTGCCAGCAGTCGATACAGGGGCACCTACGAGCAGTACTTC.

This clonotype was found a few times. The chain employs TRBV6-5 and TRBJ2-1, with a possible D match to TRBD1 (5 bases). The germline V gene encodes CDR1 MNHEY and CDR2 SVGAGI. CDR3 size: 16 residues. V lost 4 bases to trimming and J lost 1 base, with 14 bases between them. The CDR3 is CASSSQPRQSYNEQFF. CDR3 DNA: TGTGCCAGCAGTTCACAACCTCGACAGTCCTACAATGAGCAGTTCTTC.

This clonotype came up once. Here the CDR3 reads CASSGTGNEQFF. In nucleotides, the CDR3 is TGTGCCAGCAGCGGGACAGGCAATGAGCAGTTCTTC. The chain joins TRBV6-1 to TRBJ2-1; 8 bases are shared with TRBD1. Trimming cost V 6 bases and J 6 bases; bases outside gene matches: 1. Germline V lookup: CDR1 MNHNS, CDR2 SASEGT. The CDR3 runs to 12 residues.

V and J are TRBV6-5 and TRBJ2-2; D perhaps matches TRBD2 (6 bases). CDR3 length equals 14 residues. V was clipped by 0 bases and J by 7 bases, with 9 bases between them. The germline CDR1 and CDR2 sequences are MNHEY and SVGAGI. The CDR3 reads CASSYSISGGELFF. CDR3 sequence (DNA): TGTGCCAGCAGTTACTCCATTAGCGGCGGGGAGCTGTTTTTT.

This rearrangement joins TRBV29-1 to TRBJ2-3; D uncertain. The CDR3 is made up of 14 amino acids. V was pared by 5 bases and J by 5 bases, with 17 bases between. Germline lookup yields CDR1 SQVTM and CDR2 ANQGSEA. CDR3 sequence: CSVSPGPARDTQYF. The CDR3 nucleotides read TGCAGCGTTTCTCCTGGGCCCGCCAGAGATACGCAGTATTTT.

This clonotype occurred a few times. The chain employs TRBV6-1 and TRBJ2-1, with 8 bases lining up with TRBD2. The CDR3 is 15 residues long. Germline trimming cut 2 bases from V and 0 bases from J; bases unmatched to any gene: 0. Germline loops: CDR1 MNHNS, CDR2 SASEGT. The CDR3 is CASSELAGSYNEQFF. DNA of the CDR3: TGTGCCAGCAGTGAACTAGCGGGCTCCTACAATGAGCAGTTCTTC.

CDR3 sequence reads: CASSQDRRGTGELFF. The CDR3 DNA sequence: TGTGCCAGCAGCCAAGATCGCAGGGGCACCGGGGAGCTGTTTTTT. The chain is built from TRBV4-2 and TRBJ2-2, with D perhaps TRBD1 (6 bases). This CDR3 is built from 15 residues. Germline CDR1 and CDR2: LGHNA and YNFKEQ. The V end lost 0 bases, the J end lost 4 bases, and 9 bases lay between the germline ends.